The table lists the clone carrying this T cell receptor beta chain with many counts. This CDR3 spans 15 amino acids. The germline V gene has CDR1 MNHNS and CDR2 SASEGT. The V gene lost 2 bases and the J gene lost 2 bases, with 13 bases spanning the gap. This entry is derived from a study of regulatory T cells in long-lasting Graves disease. At the level of the study: Newly diagnosed Graves' patients had under 3 months of antithyroid drugs.

The authors built TCR beta libraries using iRepertoire HTBI primers and Arm-PCR of CDR3 regions. Original analysis: Overall, samples carried around 60 TRBV and 15 or so TRBJ segments. TCRdb re-called the multiplex PCR reads with MiXCR, one entry per CDR3 protein. TCRdb's processing, not the authors' own work, is the source of the V and J calls. The sample shows about 220,000 distinct CDR3 sequences, roughly 19% of them seen only once. Time point meaning: newly diagnosed GD, antithyroid drugs for less than 3 months. RNA extracted from PBMCs served as the sequencing template. These same data were also listed under a study on T cells in Graves' hyperthyroidism and ophthalmopathy. This second study says: Ophthalmopathy was distinguished from stable hyperthyroidism by 13 V-J signatures.

The TCR sequence derives from a woman aged 25 to 39 with Graves disease. The specimen was peripheral blood mononuclear cells (PBMCs), collected at new diagnosis, from a patient treated with antithyroid drugs. V usage is TRBV6-1 and J usage is TRBJ2-7; a weak D match, TRBD2 (5 bases). The CDR3 bases are TGTGCCAGCAGTGAAAGCGGCTGGATGGCCTACGAGCAGTACTTC. Translation gives CASSESGWMAYEQYF.